The clone carrying this T cell receptor (beta chain) was detected a few times. Its target is unknown. The data were obtained in a study of CD8 T cells in ankylosing spondylitis. This CDR3 comprises 14 residues. The germline V gene encodes CDR1 MNHNS and CDR2 SASEGT. After removal of 10 bases from V and 4 bases from J, the junction contained 11 bases not matched to a gene. A single record per CDR3 protein comes from TCRdb applying MiXCR to the 5' RACE reads. The sample holds about 260,000 distinct CDR3 sequences, about 19% seen once. Notes on the study in general: A TCR beta motif made of fewer than ten highly homologous variants seemed typical of ankylosing spondylitis blood.

The gene calls are TRBV6-1 and TRBJ2-3, with 7 bases fitting TRBD2. The receptor's source is a male donor with ankylosing spondylitis or in good health (not recorded which). Sequencing was carried out using blood, either unsorted or a sorted T cell fraction (not recorded which). CDR3 in amino acids: CAITTSQVADTQYF. The CDR3, as DNA: TGTGCCATCACGACTAGCCAGGTGGCAGATACGCAGTATTTT.